This T cell receptor (beta chain) was identified during a study of blood T cell repertoires in COVID-19. Study overall: From the United States, Italy and Spain came samples of acute and convalescent COVID-19.

Repertoires were generated with immunoSEQ multiplex PCR, while TCRdb's copy carries only in-frame clones and drops some. The data contain around 270,000 clones, roughly 86% of them seen just once; the ten biggest clones take up about 9.2%. The specimen sequenced was peripheral blood. The clonotype comes from a man aged 35-49 years who had recovered from COVID-19.

The CDR3 protein is CASSLAGAISDTQYF. DNA for the CDR3: TGTGCCAGCAGCTTAGCGGGAGCAATTTCAGATACGCAGTATTTT. This chain links TRBV7-8 with TRBJ2-3; weak D call: TRBD2 (5 bases). Germline lookup yields CDR1 SGHVS and CDR2 FQNEAQ. This CDR3 contains 15 residues. Trimming left V 0 bases short and J 4 bases short, with 11 bases between.